This T cell receptor (beta chain) comes out of a study of blood T cell repertoires in COVID-19. This CDR3 region has 14 residues. V was clipped by 6 bases and J by 3 bases; unmatched bases: 5. Germline V gives CDR1 MNHNS, CDR2 SASEGT. Repertoires were generated with immunoSEQ multiplex PCR, while TCRdb's copy carries only in-frame clones and drops some. The sample contains 85,000 to 130,000 clones, roughly 80% of which appear only once. The TCR was taken from a woman older than 75 with active or convalescent COVID-19. This chain links TRBV6-1 with TRBJ1-1, with 9 bases lining up with TRBD1. The specimen sequenced was peripheral blood. The CDR3 here is CASRTQGADTEAFF. Written as DNA, the CDR3 is TGTGCCAGCAGAACACAGGGGGCGGACACTGAAGCTTTCTTT.